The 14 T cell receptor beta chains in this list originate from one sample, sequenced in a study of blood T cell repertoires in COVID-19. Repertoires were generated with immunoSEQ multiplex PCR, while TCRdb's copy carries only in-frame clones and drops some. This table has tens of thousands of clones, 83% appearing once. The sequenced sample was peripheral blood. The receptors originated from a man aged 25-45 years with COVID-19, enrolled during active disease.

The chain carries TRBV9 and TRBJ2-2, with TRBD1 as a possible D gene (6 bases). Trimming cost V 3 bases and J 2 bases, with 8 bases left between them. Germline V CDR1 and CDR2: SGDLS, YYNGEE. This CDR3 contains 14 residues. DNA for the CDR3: TGTGCCAGCAGCGGGGGACAAAACACCGGGGAGCTGTTTTTT. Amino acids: CASSGGQNTGELFF.

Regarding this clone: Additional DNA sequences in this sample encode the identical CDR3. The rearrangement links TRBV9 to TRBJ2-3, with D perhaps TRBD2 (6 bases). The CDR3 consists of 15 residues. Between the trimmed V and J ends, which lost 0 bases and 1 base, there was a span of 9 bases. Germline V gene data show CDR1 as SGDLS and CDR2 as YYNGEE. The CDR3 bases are TGTGCCAGCAGCGTAGGGGGGGTGCGCACAGATACGCAGTATTTT. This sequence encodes CASSVGGVRTDTQYF. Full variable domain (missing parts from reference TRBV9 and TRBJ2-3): DSGVTQTPKHLITATGQRVTLRCSPRSGDLSVYWYQQSLDQGLQFLIQYYNGEERAKGNILERFSAQQFPDLHSELNLSSLELGDSALYFCASSVGGVRTDTQYFGPGTRLTVL.

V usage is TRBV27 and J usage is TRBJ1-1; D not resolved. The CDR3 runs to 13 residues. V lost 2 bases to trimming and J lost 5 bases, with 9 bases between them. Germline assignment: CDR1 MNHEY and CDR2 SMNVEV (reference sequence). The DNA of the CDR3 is TGTGCCAGCAGTTTAGCCCCTGAGACTGAAGCTTTCTTT. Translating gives CASSLAPETEAFF.

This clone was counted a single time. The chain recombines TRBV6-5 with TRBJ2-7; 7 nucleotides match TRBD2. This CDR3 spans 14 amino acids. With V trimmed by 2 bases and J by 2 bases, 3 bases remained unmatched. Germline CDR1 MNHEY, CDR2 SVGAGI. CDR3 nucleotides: TGTGCCAGCAGTTACGGGGGGGGGACCTACGAGCAGTACTTC. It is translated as CASSYGGGTYEQYF.

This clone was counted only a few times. The CDR3 DNA reads as TGCGCCAGTAAGCTTGGTCCAGCGGGAGGGCCGAGGAACACCGGGGAGCTGTTTTTT. It codes for CASKLGPAGGPRNTGELFF. The chain recombines TRBV5-1 with TRBJ2-2, with TRBD2 matching over 10 bases. Germline loops: CDR1 SGHRS, CDR2 YFSETQ. This CDR3 has 19 amino acids. After removal of 8 bases from V and 1 base from J, the junction contained 17 bases not matched to a gene.

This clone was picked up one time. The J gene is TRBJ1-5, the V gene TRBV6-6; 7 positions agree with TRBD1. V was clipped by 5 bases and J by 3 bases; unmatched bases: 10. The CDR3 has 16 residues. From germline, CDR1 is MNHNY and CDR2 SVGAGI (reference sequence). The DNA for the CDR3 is TGTGCCAGCAGTCCCCTCGGGACAGCGTTCAATCAGCCCCAGCATTTT. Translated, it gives CASSPLGTAFNQPQHF.

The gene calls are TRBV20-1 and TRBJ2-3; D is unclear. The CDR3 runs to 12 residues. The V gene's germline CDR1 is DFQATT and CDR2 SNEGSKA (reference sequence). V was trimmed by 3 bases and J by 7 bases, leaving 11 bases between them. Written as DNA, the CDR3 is TGCAGTGCTAGTAGTGGAGAAAATACGCAGTATTTT. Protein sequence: CSASSGENTQYF.

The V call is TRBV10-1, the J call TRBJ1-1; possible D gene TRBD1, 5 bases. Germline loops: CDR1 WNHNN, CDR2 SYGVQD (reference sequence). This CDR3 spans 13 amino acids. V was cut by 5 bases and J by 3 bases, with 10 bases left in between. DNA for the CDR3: TGCGCCAGCAGTCCCACAGGCGACACTGAAGCTTTCTTT. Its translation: CASSPTGDTEAFF.

The chain's CDR3 is CASSQERGEVAMNTEAFF. CDR3 DNA sequence: TGCGCCAGCAGCCAAGAGCGAGGGGAGGTGGCCATGAACACTGAAGCTTTCTTT. The gene calls are TRBV4-3 and TRBJ1-1; weak D call: TRBD1 (5 bases). CDR1 is LGHNA, CDR2 YSLEER, per germline. Trimming took off 0 bases at V and 0 bases at J, with 17 bases between the two ends. The CDR3 is made up of 18 amino acids.

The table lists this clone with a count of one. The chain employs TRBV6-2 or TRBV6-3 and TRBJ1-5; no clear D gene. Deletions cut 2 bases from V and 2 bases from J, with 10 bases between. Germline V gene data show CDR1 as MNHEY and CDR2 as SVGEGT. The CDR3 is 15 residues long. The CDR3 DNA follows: TGTGCCAGCAGTTACCGGGGATTTGGCAATCAGCCCCAGCATTTT. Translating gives CASSYRGFGNQPQHF.

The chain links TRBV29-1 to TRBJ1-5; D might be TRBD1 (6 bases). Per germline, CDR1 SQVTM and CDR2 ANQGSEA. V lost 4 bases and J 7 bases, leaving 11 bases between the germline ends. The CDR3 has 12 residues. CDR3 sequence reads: CSVGKDRQPQHF. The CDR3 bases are TGCAGCGTTGGCAAGGACAGACAGCCCCAGCATTTT.

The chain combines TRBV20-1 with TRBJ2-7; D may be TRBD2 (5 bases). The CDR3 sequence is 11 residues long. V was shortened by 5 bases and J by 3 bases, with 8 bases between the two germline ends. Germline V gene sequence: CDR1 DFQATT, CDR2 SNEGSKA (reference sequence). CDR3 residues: CSAHRGYEQYF. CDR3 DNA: TGCAGTGCTCATCGGGGCTACGAGCAGTACTTC.

CDR3 protein: CSAGGRGSYEQYF. The CDR3 DNA sequence: TGCAGCGCTGGAGGCAGGGGATCTTACGAGCAGTACTTC. The genes are TRBV29-1 and TRBJ2-7; possible D gene TRBD1, 6 bases. CDR1 and CDR2 (germline): SQVTM, ANQGSEA. This CDR3 contains 13 residues. The V end was cut by 7 bases, the J end by 4 bases, with 17 bases between.

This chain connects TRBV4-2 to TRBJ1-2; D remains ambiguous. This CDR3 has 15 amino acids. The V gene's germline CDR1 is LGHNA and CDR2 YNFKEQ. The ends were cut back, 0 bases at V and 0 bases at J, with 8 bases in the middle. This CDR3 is CASSQEFTANYGYTF. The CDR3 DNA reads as TGTGCCAGCAGCCAAGAGTTCACAGCTAACTATGGCTACACCTTC.